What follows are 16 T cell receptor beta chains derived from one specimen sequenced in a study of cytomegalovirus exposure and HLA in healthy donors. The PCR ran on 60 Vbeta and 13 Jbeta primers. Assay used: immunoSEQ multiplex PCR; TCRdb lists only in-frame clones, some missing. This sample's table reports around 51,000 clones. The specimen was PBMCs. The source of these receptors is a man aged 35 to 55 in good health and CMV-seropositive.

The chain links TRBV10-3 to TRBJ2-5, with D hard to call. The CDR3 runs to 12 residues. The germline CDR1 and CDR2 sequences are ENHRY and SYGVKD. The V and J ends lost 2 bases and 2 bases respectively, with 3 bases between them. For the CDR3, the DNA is TGTGCCATCAGTGAGCCACAAGAGACCCAGTACTTC. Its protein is CAISEPQETQYF.

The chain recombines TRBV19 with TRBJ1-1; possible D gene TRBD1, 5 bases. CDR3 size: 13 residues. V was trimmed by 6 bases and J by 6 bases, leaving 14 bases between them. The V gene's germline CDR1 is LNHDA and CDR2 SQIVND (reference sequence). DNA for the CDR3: TGTGCCAGTAGCCAACAGGTAGGAGCTGAAGCTTTCTTT. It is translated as CASSQQVGAEAFF. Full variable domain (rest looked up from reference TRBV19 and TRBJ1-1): DGGITQSPKYLFRKEGQNVTLSCEQNLNHDAMYWYRQDPGQGLRLIYYSQIVNDFQKGDIAEGYSVSREKKESFPLTVTSAQKNPTAFYLCASSQQVGAEAFFGQGTRLTVV.

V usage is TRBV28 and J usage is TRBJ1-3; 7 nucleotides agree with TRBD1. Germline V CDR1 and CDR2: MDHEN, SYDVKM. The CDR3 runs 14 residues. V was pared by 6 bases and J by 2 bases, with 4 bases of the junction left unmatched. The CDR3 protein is CASSQGGAGNTIYF. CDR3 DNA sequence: TGTGCCAGCAGCCAGGGGGGAGCTGGAAACACCATATATTTT.

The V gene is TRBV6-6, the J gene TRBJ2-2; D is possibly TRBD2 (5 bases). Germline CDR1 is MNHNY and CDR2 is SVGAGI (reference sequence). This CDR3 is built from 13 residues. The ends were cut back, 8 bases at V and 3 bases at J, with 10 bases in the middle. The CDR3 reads CASRSGDTGELFF. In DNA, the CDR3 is TGTGCCAGCCGCTCCGGGGACACCGGGGAGCTGTTTTTT.

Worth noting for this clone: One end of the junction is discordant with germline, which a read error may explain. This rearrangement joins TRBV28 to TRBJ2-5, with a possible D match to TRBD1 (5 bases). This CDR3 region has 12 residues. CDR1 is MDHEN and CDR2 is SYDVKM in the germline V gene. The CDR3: CAGSLQEGTQYF. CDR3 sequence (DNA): TGTGCCGGCAGTTTACAGGAAGGGACCCAGTACTTC.

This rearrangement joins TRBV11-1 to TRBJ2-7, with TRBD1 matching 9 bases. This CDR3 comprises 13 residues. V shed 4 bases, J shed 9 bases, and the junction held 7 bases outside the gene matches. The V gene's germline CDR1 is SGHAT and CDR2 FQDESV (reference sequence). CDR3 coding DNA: TGTGCCAGCAGCTCCCGCGACAGGGGGTTGCAGTACTTC. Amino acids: CASSSRDRGLQYF. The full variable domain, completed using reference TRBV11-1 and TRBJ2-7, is EAEVAQSPRYKITEKSQAVAFWCDPISGHATLYWYRQILGQGPELLVQFQDESVVDDSQLPKDRFSAERLKGVDSTLKIQPAELGDSAMYLCASSSRDRGLQYFGPGTRLTVT.

The CDR3 nucleotides are TGTGCCAGCAGCGATGCCTGGCACATCTCTGGGGCCAACGTCCTGACTTTC. This sequence encodes CASSDAWHISGANVLTF. V and J are TRBV25-1 and TRBJ2-6, with D unresolved. The germline V and J ends were trimmed by 6 bases and 0 bases, with 15 bases remaining between them. CDR1 and CDR2 from the germline V gene are MGHDK and SYGVNS. This CDR3 contains 17 residues.

CDR3: CASSGSSYEQYF. The CDR3 DNA follows: TGTGCCTCCTCGGGTTCCTCCTACGAGCAGTACTTC. The chain links TRBV10-3 to TRBJ2-7; D not resolved. Deletions cut 11 bases from V and 0 bases from J, with 11 bases between. Germline CDR1 reads ENHRY; CDR2 reads SYGVKD. The CDR3 covers 12 residues.

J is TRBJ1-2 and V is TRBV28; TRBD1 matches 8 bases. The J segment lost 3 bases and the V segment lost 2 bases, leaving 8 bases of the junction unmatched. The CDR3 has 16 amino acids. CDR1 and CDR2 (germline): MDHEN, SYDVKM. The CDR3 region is CASSLQGALADYGYTF. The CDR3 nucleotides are TGTGCCAGCAGTTTACAGGGGGCGCTAGCGGACTATGGCTACACCTTC.

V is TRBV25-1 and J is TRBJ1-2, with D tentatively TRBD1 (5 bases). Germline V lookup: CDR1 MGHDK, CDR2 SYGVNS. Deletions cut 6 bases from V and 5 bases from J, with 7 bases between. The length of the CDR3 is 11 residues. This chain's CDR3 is CASSPGYGYTF. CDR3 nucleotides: TGTGCCAGCAGCCCAGGGTATGGCTACACCTTC.

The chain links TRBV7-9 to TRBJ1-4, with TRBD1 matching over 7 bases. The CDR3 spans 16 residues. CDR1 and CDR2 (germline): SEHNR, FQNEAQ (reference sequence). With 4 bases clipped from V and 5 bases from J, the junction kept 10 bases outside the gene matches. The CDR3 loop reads CASSSNTGTVNEKLFF. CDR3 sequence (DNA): TGTGCCAGCAGCTCCAATACCGGGACAGTAAATGAAAAACTGTTTTTT.

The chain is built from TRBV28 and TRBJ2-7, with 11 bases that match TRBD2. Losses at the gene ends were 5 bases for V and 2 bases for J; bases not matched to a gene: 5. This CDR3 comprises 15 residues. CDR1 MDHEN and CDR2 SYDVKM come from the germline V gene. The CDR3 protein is CASSNLAGGPYEQYF. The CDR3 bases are TGTGCCAGCAGTAATTTAGCGGGGGGGCCCTACGAGCAGTACTTC. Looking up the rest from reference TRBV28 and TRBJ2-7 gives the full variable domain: DVKVTQSSRYLVKRTGEKVFLECVQDMDHENMFWYRQDPGLGLRLIYFSYDVKMKEKGDIPEGYSVSREKKERFSLILESASTNQTSMYLCASSNLAGGPYEQYFGPGTRLTVT.

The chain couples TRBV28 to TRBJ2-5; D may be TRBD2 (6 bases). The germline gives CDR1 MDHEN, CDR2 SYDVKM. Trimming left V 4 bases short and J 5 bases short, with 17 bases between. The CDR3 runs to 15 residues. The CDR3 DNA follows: TGTGCCAGCAGTTCCCTCGGGGGAGGAACGGAGACCCAGTACTTC. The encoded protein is CASSSLGGGTETQYF.

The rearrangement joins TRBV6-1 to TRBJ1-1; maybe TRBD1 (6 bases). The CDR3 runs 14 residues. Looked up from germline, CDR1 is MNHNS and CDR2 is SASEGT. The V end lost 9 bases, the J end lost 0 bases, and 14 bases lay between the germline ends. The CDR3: CASARTAMNTEAFF. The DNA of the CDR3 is TGTGCCAGTGCGAGGACAGCTATGAACACTGAAGCTTTCTTT.

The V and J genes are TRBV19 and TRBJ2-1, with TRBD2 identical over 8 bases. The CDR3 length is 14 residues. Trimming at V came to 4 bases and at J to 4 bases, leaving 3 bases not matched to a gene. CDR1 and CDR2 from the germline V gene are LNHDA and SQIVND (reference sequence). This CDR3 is CASSKGLVYNEQFF. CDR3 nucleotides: TGTGCCAGTAGTAAGGGACTAGTATACAATGAGCAGTTCTTC.

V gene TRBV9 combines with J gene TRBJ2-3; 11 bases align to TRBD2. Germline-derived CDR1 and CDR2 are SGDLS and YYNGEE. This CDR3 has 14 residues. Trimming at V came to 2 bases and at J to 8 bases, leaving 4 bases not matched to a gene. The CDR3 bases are TGTGCCAGCAGCGTTAGCGGGAGGGAGGCTACGCAGTATTTT. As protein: CASSVSGREATQYF.